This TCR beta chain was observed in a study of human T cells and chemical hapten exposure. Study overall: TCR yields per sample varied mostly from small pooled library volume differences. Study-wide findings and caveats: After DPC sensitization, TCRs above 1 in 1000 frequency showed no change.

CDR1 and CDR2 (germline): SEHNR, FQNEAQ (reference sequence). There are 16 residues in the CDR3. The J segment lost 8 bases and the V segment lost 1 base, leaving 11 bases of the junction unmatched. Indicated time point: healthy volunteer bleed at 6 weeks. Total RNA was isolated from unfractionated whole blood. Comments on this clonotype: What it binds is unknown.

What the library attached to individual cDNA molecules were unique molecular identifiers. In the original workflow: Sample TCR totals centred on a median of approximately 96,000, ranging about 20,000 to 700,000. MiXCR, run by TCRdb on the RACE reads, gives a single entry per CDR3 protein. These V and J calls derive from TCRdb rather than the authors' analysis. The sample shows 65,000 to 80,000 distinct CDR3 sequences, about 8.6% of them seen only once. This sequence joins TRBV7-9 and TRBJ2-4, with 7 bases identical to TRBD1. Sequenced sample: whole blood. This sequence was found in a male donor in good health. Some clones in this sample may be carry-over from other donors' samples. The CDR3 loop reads CASSLVPRQGADIQYF. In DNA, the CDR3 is TGTGCCAGCAGCTTAGTTCCGCGACAGGGCGCGGACATTCAGTACTTC.